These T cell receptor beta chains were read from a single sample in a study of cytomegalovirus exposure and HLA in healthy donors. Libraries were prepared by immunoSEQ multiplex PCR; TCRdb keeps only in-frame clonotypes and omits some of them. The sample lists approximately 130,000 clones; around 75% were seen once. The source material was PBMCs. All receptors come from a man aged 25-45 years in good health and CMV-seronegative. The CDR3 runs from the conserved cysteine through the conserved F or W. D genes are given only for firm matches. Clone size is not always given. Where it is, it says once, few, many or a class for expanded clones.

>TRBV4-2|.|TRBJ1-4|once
CASSPAERQLNEKLFF
TGTGCCAGCAGCCCCGCGGAGAGACAGTTAAATGAAAAACTGTTTTTT
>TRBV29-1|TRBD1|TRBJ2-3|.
CSVGQGVSDTQYF
TGCAGCGTTGGACAGGGTGTATCAGATACGCAGTATTTT
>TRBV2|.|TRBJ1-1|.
CASSAGTLITEAFF
TGTGCCAGCAGTGCAGGAACGCTGATCACTGAAGCTTTCTTT
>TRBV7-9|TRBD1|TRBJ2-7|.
CASSPMGQGGAEQYF
TGTGCCAGCAGCCCCATGGGACAGGGTGGCGCCGAGCAGTACTTC
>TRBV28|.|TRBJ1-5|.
CASRILGGGSNQPQHF
TGTGCCAGCAGGATTTTGGGGGGGGGTAGCAATCAGCCCCAGCATTTT
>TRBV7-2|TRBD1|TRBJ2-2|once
CASRRGQGATGELFF
TGTGCCAGCAGGAGGGGACAGGGGGCTACCGGGGAGCTGTTTTTT
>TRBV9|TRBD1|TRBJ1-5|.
CASIGAEKGGPEQPQHF
TGTGCCAGCATCGGGGCCGAAAAAGGGGGCCCAGAACAGCCCCAGCATTTT
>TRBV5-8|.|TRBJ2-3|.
CASSFLASNTQYF
TGTGCCAGCAGCTTCCTAGCGAGTAATACGCAGTATTTT
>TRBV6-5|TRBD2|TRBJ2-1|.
CASSLGLAGAGNEQFF
TGTGCCAGCAGTTTAGGGCTAGCGGGAGCAGGCAATGAGCAGTTCTTC
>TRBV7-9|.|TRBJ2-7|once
CASSLAPGEGYEQYF
TGTGCCAGCAGCTTAGCGCCAGGGGAGGGATACGAGCAGTACTTC
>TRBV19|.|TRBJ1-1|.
CASSIWTWSTNTEAFF
TGTGCCAGTAGTATCTGGACATGGAGCACGAACACTGAAGCTTTCTTT
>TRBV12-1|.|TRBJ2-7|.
CASSFGEQGKGGMRRDYEQYF
TGTGCCAGCAGCTTTGGAGAGCAGGGAAAGGGTGGAATGCGGAGGGACTACGAGCAGTACTTC
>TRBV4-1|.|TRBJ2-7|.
CASSQVAWSSYEQYF
TGCGCCAGCAGCCAAGTCGCATGGAGCTCCTACGAGCAGTACTTC
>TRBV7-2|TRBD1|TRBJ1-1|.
CASSRIWGTGSNTEAFF
TGTGCCAGCAGCAGAATTTGGGGGACAGGGTCAAACACTGAAGCTTTCTTT
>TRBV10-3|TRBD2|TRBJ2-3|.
CAISDWTSGRTDTQYF
TGTGCCATCAGTGATTGGACTAGCGGGAGGACAGATACGCAGTATTTT
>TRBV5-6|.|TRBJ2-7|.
CASSHESLAHYEQYF
TGTGCCAGCAGCCACGAGAGCCTAGCCCACTACGAGCAGTACTTC
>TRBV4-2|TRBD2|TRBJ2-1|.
CASSQLGLAGENEQFF
TGTGCCAGCAGCCAACTAGGACTAGCGGGGGAGAATGAGCAGTTCTTC
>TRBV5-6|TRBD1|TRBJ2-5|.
CASTMQGAGTQYF
TGTGCCAGCACCATGCAGGGGGCGGGGACCCAGTACTTC
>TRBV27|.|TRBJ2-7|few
CASSPHGSYEQYF
TGTGCCAGCAGTCCACATGGTTCCTACGAGCAGTACTTC
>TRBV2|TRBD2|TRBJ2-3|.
CASRPPAGVIPTQYF
TGTGCCAGCAGACCGCCGGCGGGAGTGATCCCTACGCAGTATTTT
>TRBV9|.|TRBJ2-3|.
CASSSSSTDTQYF
TGTGCCAGCAGCTCCTCCAGCACAGATACGCAGTATTTT
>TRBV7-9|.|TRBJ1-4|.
CASSLAKRGGTTNEKLFF
TGTGCCAGCAGCTTAGCGAAAAGGGGGGGGACAACTAATGAAAAACTGTTTTTT
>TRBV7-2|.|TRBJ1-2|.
CASSTFGHPGFYTF
TGTGCCAGCAGCACCTTCGGCCATCCGGGGTTCTACACCTTC
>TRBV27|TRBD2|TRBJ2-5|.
CASSLLAEKETQYF
TGTGCCAGCAGTTTGCTAGCGGAAAAAGAGACCCAGTACTTC
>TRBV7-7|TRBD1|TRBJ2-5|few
CASSLNAGGEETQYF
TGTGCTAGCAGCTTAAACGCAGGGGGTGAAGAGACCCAGTACTTC
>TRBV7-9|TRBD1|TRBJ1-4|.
CASSLFLTGDLNEKLFF
TGTGCCAGCAGTTTGTTTCTTACAGGGGACCTTAATGAAAAACTGTTTTTT
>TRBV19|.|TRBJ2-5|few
CASSLKGVGEETQYF
TGTGCCAGTAGTCTCAAAGGCGTAGGGGAAGAGACCCAGTACTTC
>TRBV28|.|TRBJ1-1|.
CASSLAGFPVNTEAFF
TGTGCCAGCAGTTTAGCAGGATTTCCCGTGAACACTGAAGCTTTCTTT
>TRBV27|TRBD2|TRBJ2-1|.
CASSLYPAGGNNEQFF
TGTGCCAGCAGTTTATATCCAGCGGGAGGAAATAATGAGCAGTTCTTC
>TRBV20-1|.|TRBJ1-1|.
CSASTGTEAFF
TGCAGTGCTAGTACCGGGACAGAAGCTTTCTTT
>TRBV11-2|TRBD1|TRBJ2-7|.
CASSLYKSDRYEQYF
TGTGCCAGCAGCTTATATAAATCGGACAGGTACGAGCAGTACTTC
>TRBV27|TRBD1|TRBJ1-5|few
CASAKGADNQPQHF
TGTGCCAGCGCCAAGGGGGCTGACAATCAGCCCCAGCATTTT
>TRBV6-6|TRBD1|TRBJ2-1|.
CAVTQGSGRGDEQFF
TGTGCCGTAACACAGGGGTCCGGCAGAGGCGATGAGCAGTTCTTC
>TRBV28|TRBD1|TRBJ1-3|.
CASSFRTGGNTIYF
TGTGCCAGCAGTTTTCGGACAGGCGGAAACACCATATATTTT
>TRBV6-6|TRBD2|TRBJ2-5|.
CASSYSSGGGEETQYF
TGTGCCAGCAGTTACTCTTCCGGCGGGGGTGAAGAAACCCAGTACTTC
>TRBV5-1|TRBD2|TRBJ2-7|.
CASSLGTSGTSYEQYF
TGCGCCAGCAGCTTGGGGACTAGCGGGACCTCCTACGAGCAGTACTTC
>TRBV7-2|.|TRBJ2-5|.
CASSHIGPSGETQYF
TGTGCCAGCAGCCATATTGGGCCCTCGGGGGAGACCCAGTACTTC
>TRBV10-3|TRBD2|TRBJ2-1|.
CASQREGLSNEQFF
TGTGCCAGTCAGCGGGAGGGGTTGAGCAATGAGCAGTTCTTC
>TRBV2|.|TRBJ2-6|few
CASSDVSGANVLTF
TGTGCCAGCAGTGACGTCTCTGGGGCCAACGTCCTGACTTTC
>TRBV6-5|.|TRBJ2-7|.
CASSWGRSYEQYF
TGTGCCAGCAGTTGGGGCAGGAGCTACGAGCAGTACTTC
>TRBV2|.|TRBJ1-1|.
CASKEEGSTEAFF
TGTGCCAGCAAAGAGGAGGGATCCACTGAAGCTTTCTTT
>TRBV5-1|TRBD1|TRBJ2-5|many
CASSWTGGEETQYF
TGCGCCAGCAGCTGGACAGGGGGTGAAGAGACCCAGTACTTC
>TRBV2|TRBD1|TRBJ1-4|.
CASKGQGAPTEKLFF
TGTGCCAGCAAAGGACAGGGGGCCCCCACCGAAAAACTGTTTTTT
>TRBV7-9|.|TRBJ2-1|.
CASSWGTRQGTGEQFF
TGTGCCAGCAGCTGGGGGACTCGACAGGGTACGGGCGAGCAGTTCTTC
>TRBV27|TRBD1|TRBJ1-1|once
CASSFTGAEAFF
TGTGCCAGCAGTTTTACAGGGGCTGAAGCTTTCTTT
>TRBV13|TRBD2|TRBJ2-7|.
CASSLVSAGDYEQYF
TGTGCCAGCAGCTTAGTAAGCGCGGGAGATTACGAGCAGTACTTC
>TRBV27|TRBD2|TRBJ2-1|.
CASIDSGTSGYNEQFF
TGTGCCAGCATTGATTCCGGGACTAGCGGTTACAATGAGCAGTTCTTC
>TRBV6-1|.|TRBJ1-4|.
CASRTSGGEEKLFF
TGTGCCAGTAGAACATCGGGGGGGGAGGAAAAACTGTTTTTT
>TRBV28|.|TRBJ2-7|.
CASSLAAFPYEQYF
TGTGCCAGCAGTTTGGCCGCATTTCCCTACGAGCAGTACTTC
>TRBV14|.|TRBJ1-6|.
CASSQGGGNSPLHF
TGTGCCAGCAGCCAAGGGGGCGGTAATTCACCCCTCCACTTT
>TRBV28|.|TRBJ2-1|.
CVIRGEGYNEQFF
TGTGTCATCCGGGGAGAAGGATACAATGAGCAGTTCTTC
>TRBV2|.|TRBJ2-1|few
CASSPTGVIPNEQFF
TGTGCCAGCAGCCCCACCGGGGTGATCCCCAATGAGCAGTTCTTC
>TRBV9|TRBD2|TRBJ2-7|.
CASSTSGGYEQYF
TGTGCCAGCAGTACTAGCGGGGGCTACGAGCAGTACTTC
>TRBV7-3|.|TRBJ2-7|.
CASRSIGGEHEQYF
TGTGCCAGCAGGTCGATTGGCGGGGAACACGAGCAGTACTTC
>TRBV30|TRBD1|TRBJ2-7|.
CAWSDRTGGNEQYF
TGTGCCTGGAGTGATCGGACAGGGGGGAACGAGCAGTACTTC
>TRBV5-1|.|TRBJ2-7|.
CASSLDRASYEQYF
TGCGCCAGCAGCTTGGACAGGGCCTCCTACGAGCAGTACTTC
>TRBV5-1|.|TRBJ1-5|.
CASSYGVGQPQHF
TGCGCCAGCAGCTACGGGGTTGGTCAGCCCCAGCATTTT
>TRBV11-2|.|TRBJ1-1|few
CASSLEGSGTEAFF
TGTGCCAGCAGCTTGGAGGGAAGTGGAACTGAAGCTTTCTTT